Listed here are 31 T cell receptor beta chains from one sample, sequenced in a study of blood T cell repertoires in COVID-19. Generated by immunoSEQ multiplex PCR, the TCRdb table keeps only in-frame clones and is missing some. Found here are about 340,000 clones, roughly 90% of them singletons; the top ten hold around 20%. The sequencing sample was made of PBMCs or T cells enriched from blood (not recorded which). The receptors here all came from a woman aged 25 to 39 who had recovered from COVID-19.

The chain combines TRBV11-3 with TRBJ2-5; tentatively, D is TRBD2 (6 bases). CDR3 length: 14 amino acids. V was trimmed by 3 bases and J by 4 bases, leaving 12 bases between them. Germline values: CDR1 SGHNT, CDR2 YENEEA. CDR3 DNA sequence: TGTGCCAGCAGCTTGGACGGGGGTCCAGAGACCCAGTACTTC. Amino acids: CASSLDGGPETQYF.

The chain links TRBV28 to TRBJ1-1; a weak D match, TRBD1 (5 bases). The V end was cut by 6 bases, the J end by 1 base, with 9 bases between. Germline assignment: CDR1 MDHEN and CDR2 SYDVKM. This CDR3 has 13 residues. This CDR3 is CASSRTGNTEAFF. The CDR3 region has the DNA TGTGCCAGCAGCCGAACAGGGAACACTGAAGCTTTCTTT.

The J gene is TRBJ2-3, the V gene TRBV2; weak D call: TRBD2 (6 bases). The CDR3 extends over 12 amino acids. Germline-derived CDR1 and CDR2 are SNHLY and FYNNEI. The V and J ends lost 7 bases and 5 bases respectively, with 10 bases between them. CDR3 amino acids: CASMRLEDTQYF. The CDR3 DNA reads as TGTGCCAGCATGAGACTAGAAGATACGCAGTATTTT.

The chain uses TRBV4-1 and TRBJ2-3, with 7 bases lining up with TRBD2. J gave up 3 bases and V 0 bases, and 6 bases lay outside the gene matches. The CDR3 runs to 16 residues. Germline V CDR1 and CDR2: MGHRA, YSYEKL. CDR3 region: CASSQELAGETDTQYF. For the CDR3, the DNA is TGCGCCAGCAGCCAAGAACTCGCGGGAGAGACAGATACGCAGTATTTT.

The chain joins TRBV7-2 to TRBJ2-5; D is uncertain. V was cut by 0 bases and J by 4 bases, with 9 bases left in between. CDR1 and CDR2 (germline): SGHTA, FQGNSA. The CDR3 contains 14 residues. The CDR3 sequence: CASSLASSVETQYF. CDR3 bases: TGTGCCAGCAGCTTAGCGTCGTCGGTAGAGACCCAGTACTTC.

The chain links TRBV19 to TRBJ1-5; 9 positions agree with TRBD1. In germline, CDR1 is LNHDA, CDR2 SQIVND (reference sequence). V was clipped by 8 bases and J by 6 bases; unmatched bases: 14. The CDR3 contains 16 residues. Here the CDR3 reads CASLSRDRVYGQPQHF. CDR3 sequence (DNA): TGTGCCAGTCTAAGCCGGGACAGGGTCTATGGTCAGCCCCAGCATTTT.

This clone is a singleton in its sample. The J gene is TRBJ1-5, the V gene TRBV28, with D perhaps TRBD1 (5 bases). The V and J ends lost 3 bases and 5 bases respectively, with 11 bases between them. The CDR3 consists of 14 residues. From germline, CDR1 is MDHEN and CDR2 SYDVKM. The CDR3 region has the DNA TGTGCCAGCAGTTTTGACAGTCAATATCAGCCCCAGCATTTT. Translated, it gives CASSFDSQYQPQHF.

This chain links TRBV2 with TRBJ1-1; 10 bases are shared with TRBD1. The CDR3 sequence is 13 residues long. With V trimmed by 5 bases and J by 7 bases, 4 bases remained unmatched. Looked up from germline, CDR1 is SNHLY and CDR2 is FYNNEI. In DNA form, the CDR3 reads TGTGCCAGCAGTAAGGGACAGGGGATTGAAGCTTTCTTT. Its translation: CASSKGQGIEAFF.

The V gene is TRBV30, the J gene TRBJ1-6, with TRBD1 matching 7 bases. CDR1 is GTSNPN and CDR2 is SVGIG in the germline V gene (reference sequence). V trimming: 6 bases; J trimming: 6 bases; junction bases outside the gene matches: 5. The CDR3 loop spans 13 amino acids. The CDR3 sequence: CACRRDSNSPLHF. The CDR3, as DNA: TGTGCCTGCCGTCGGGACAGTAATTCACCCCTCCACTTT.

The chain employs TRBV3-1 (or the pseudogene TRBV3-2) and TRBJ1-6, with D hard to call. The CDR3 consists of 14 residues. Germline assignment: CDR1 LGHDT and CDR2 YNNKEL (reference sequence). The V and J ends lost 4 bases and 9 bases respectively, with 13 bases between them. CDR3 in amino acids: CASSPAPEFSPLHF. CDR3 bases: TGTGCCAGCAGCCCCGCGCCCGAGTTTTCACCCCTCCACTTT.

A single count supports this clone. The CDR3 nucleotides are TGTGCCAGCCAGGCCGCGTTTGGGTGGAATGAGCAGTTCTTC. Its translation is CASQAAFGWNEQFF. The chain links TRBV7-8 to TRBJ2-1; D is undetermined. V was trimmed by 8 bases and J by 7 bases, leaving 18 bases between them. The CDR3 spans 14 residues. Germline loops: CDR1 SGHVS, CDR2 FQNEAQ.

This rearrangement joins TRBV24-1 to TRBJ1-2; 8 bases agree with TRBD1. This CDR3 is 15 amino acids long. CDR1 and CDR2 (germline): KGHDR, SFDVKD. With V trimmed by 0 bases and J by 6 bases, 5 bases remained unmatched. The CDR3 loop is CATSDLSRQGHGYTF. Written as DNA, the CDR3 is TGTGCCACCAGTGATTTGTCCCGACAGGGGCATGGCTACACCTTC.

V and J are TRBV6-2 or TRBV6-3 and TRBJ2-7; D is possibly TRBD1 (5 bases). The CDR3 consists of 11 residues. Germline CDR1 MNHEY, CDR2 SVGEGT. Between the trimmed V and J ends, which lost 5 bases and 3 bases, there was a span of 5 bases. CDR3 coding DNA: TGTGCCAGCAGTGACAGCTACGAGCAGTACTTC. It codes for CASSDSYEQYF.

This chain connects TRBV4-2 to TRBJ1-4; 7 positions match TRBD1. J gave up 5 bases and V 0 bases, and 3 bases lay outside the gene matches. From germline, CDR1 is LGHNA and CDR2 YNFKEQ. The CDR3 sequence is 15 residues long. The CDR3: CASSQEGQINEKLFF. The CDR3 DNA reads TGTGCCAGCAGCCAAGAGGGACAGATAAATGAAAAACTGTTTTTT.

This chain uses TRBV6-2 or TRBV6-3 with TRBJ2-3; 7 nucleotides align to TRBD2. The CDR3 is 16 amino acids. The trim removed 6 bases at V and 3 bases at J, leaving 12 bases unmatched. The V gene's germline CDR1 is MNHEY and CDR2 SVGEGT. CDR3 DNA sequence: TGTGCCAGCAGCTTTTCCCTAGCGGAAGTAACAGATACGCAGTATTTT. It specifies CASSFSLAEVTDTQYF.

The chain has TRBV28 and TRBJ2-7; 7 nucleotides agree with TRBD1. CDR1 MDHEN and CDR2 SYDVKM come from the germline V gene. V shed 6 bases, J shed 0 bases, and the junction held 14 bases outside the gene matches. This CDR3 has 17 residues. The CDR3 bases are TGTGCCAGCAGGTCTCTCCCCGGGACAGCTAGCTCCTACGAGCAGTACTTC. Translating gives CASRSLPGTASSYEQYF.

CDR3 amino acids: CASKTSGGPIRELFF. CDR3 nucleotide sequence: TGCGCCAGCAAAACTAGCGGGGGGCCTATCAGGGAGCTGTTTTTT. The J gene is TRBJ2-2, the V gene TRBV5-1, with 12 bases matching TRBD2. Germline values: CDR1 SGHRS, CDR2 YFSETQ. J was trimmed by 9 bases and V by 6 bases; bases with no gene match: 9. The CDR3 is 15 amino acids.

The chain combines TRBV25-1 with TRBJ1-2; D is undetermined. This CDR3 is built from 14 residues. Trimming left V 4 bases short and J 4 bases short, with 13 bases between. Germline-derived CDR1 and CDR2 are MGHDK and SYGVNS. CDR3 DNA: TGTGCCAGCAGTGGACCGGACGGAGGCTATGGCTACACCTTC. Encoded protein: CASSGPDGGYGYTF.

This clone was picked up one time. The genes are TRBV28 and TRBJ2-1, with D possibly matching TRBD2 (6 bases). V lost 3 bases to trimming and J lost 3 bases, with 9 bases between them. The germline V gene has CDR1 MDHEN and CDR2 SYDVKM. The CDR3 sequence is 14 residues long. The CDR3 DNA is TGTGCCAGCAGTTTTCCCGGGAGCTACAATGAGCAGTTCTTC. This encodes CASSFPGSYNEQFF. Full variable domain (remainder filled in from reference TRBV28 and TRBJ2-1): DVKVTQSSRYLVKRTGEKVFLECVQDMDHENMFWYRQDPGLGLRLIYFSYDVKMKEKGDIPEGYSVSREKKERFSLILESASTNQTSMYLCASSFPGSYNEQFFGPGTRLTVL.

The genes are TRBV5-6 and TRBJ2-1; TRBD2 aligns across 9 bases. Germline CDR1 and CDR2: SGHDT and YYEEEE. With V trimmed by 6 bases and J by 4 bases, 17 bases remained unmatched. CDR3 length: 18 amino acids. The CDR3 sequence is CASNPAGVAGEIYNEQFF. CDR3 coding DNA: TGTGCCAGCAATCCCGCAGGGGTAGCGGGGGAGATTTACAATGAGCAGTTCTTC.

This chain uses TRBV3-1 (or the pseudogene TRBV3-2) with TRBJ2-1; TRBD1 might be the D (5 bases). The CDR3 runs to 13 residues. Looked up from germline, CDR1 is LGHDT and CDR2 is YNNKEL (reference sequence). V was pared by 4 bases and J by 3 bases, with 7 bases between. CDR3 nucleotide sequence: TGTGCCAGCAGCCTAGGGGACTACAATGAGCAGTTCTTC. Translating it yields CASSLGDYNEQFF.

Only one count was recorded for this clone. V and J are TRBV9 and TRBJ1-4, with 10 bases fitting TRBD1. CDR1 and CDR2 from the germline V gene are SGDLS and YYNGEE. J was trimmed by 8 bases and V by 4 bases; bases with no gene match: 11. The CDR3 extends over 16 amino acids. CDR3 sequence (DNA): TGTGCCAGCAGCCCCAGCCCGGGACAGGGGAAAGAAAAACTGTTTTTT. Translated: CASSPSPGQGKEKLFF.

CDR3 sequence reads: CASSSPGGSYEQYF. CDR3 coding DNA: TGCGCCAGCAGCTCCCCAGGGGGCTCCTACGAGCAGTACTTC. J is TRBJ2-7 and V is TRBV5-1; 7 bases fit TRBD1. The germline V gene encodes CDR1 SGHRS and CDR2 YFSETQ. The CDR3 runs to 14 residues. V shed 3 bases and J 0 bases; nucleotides not matched to a gene: 3.

The rearrangement uses TRBV27 and TRBJ2-7, with 8 positions matching TRBD1. With V trimmed by 5 bases and J by 3 bases, 6 bases remained unmatched. CDR1 is MNHEY, CDR2 SMNVEV, per germline (reference sequence). The CDR3 has 14 amino acids. CDR3 sequence reads: CASSRPGQVYEQYF. In nucleotides, the CDR3 is TGTGCCAGCAGTCGACCGGGACAGGTCTACGAGCAGTACTTC.

The chain uses TRBV7-2 and TRBJ1-1, with TRBD1 matching over 7 bases. The germline V gene encodes CDR1 SGHTA and CDR2 FQGNSA. The CDR3 is 15 residues long. The V gene end was trimmed by 4 bases and the J gene end by 0 bases; junction bases not matched to a gene: 5. The CDR3: CASSWQQGMNTEAFF. The CDR3 nucleotides read TGTGCCAGCAGCTGGCAACAGGGGATGAACACTGAAGCTTTCTTT.

V is TRBV20-1 and J is TRBJ2-3; 8 positions agree with TRBD2. Germline-derived CDR1 and CDR2 are DFQATT and SNEGSKA (reference sequence). The J segment lost 8 bases and the V segment lost 3 bases, leaving 19 bases of the junction unmatched. The CDR3 has 17 residues. The CDR3, as DNA: TGCAGTGCTAGTGGCCCCCACGGGAGGGTGCGGCTCGGTACGCAGTATTTT. As protein: CSASGPHGRVRLGTQYF.

The gene calls are TRBV4-3 and TRBJ1-4; D remains ambiguous. This CDR3 has 13 residues. Looked up from germline, CDR1 is LGHNA and CDR2 is YSLEER. V lost 4 bases and J 7 bases, leaving 10 bases between the germline ends. CDR3 in DNA: TGCGCCAGCAGCCCGAGGCCAAGTGAAAAACTGTTTTTT. Translating gives CASSPRPSEKLFF.

This sequence joins TRBV5-4 and TRBJ1-2, with TRBD1 identical over 11 bases. V shed 2 bases, J shed 7 bases, and the junction held 16 bases outside the gene matches. The CDR3 has 18 residues. The germline gives CDR1 SGHNT, CDR2 YYREEE (reference sequence). The CDR3 reads CASSFTARGTGGSSGYTF. The CDR3 DNA reads as TGTGCCAGCAGCTTTACGGCCAGAGGGACAGGGGGGAGTAGTGGCTACACCTTC.

The rearrangement joins TRBV11-3 to TRBJ2-3; 7 bases match TRBD2. The CDR3 contains 17 residues. With V trimmed by 4 bases and J by 0 bases, 10 bases remained unmatched. The germline V gene has CDR1 SGHNT and CDR2 YENEEA. The CDR3 protein is CASSSPVREGSTDTQYF. The CDR3 coding sequence is TGTGCCAGCAGCTCGCCTGTCAGGGAGGGTAGCACAGATACGCAGTATTTT.

This clone was counted between two and nine times. The rearrangement links TRBV10-1 to TRBJ1-6; D is undetermined. Germline CDR1 is WNHNN and CDR2 is SYGVQD (reference sequence). This CDR3 region has 14 residues. Trimming pared 8 bases from V and 5 bases from J, leaving 13 bases between. The CDR3 DNA sequence: TGCGCCAGCTCCTCGAGGGCAGATAATTCACCCCTCCACTTT. This codes for CASSSRADNSPLHF.

This clone was seen just once. The rearrangement uses TRBV6-5 and TRBJ1-3; possibly TRBD1 for D (5 bases). V was cut by 5 bases and J by 4 bases, with 12 bases left in between. The CDR3 totals 14 residues. CDR1 is MNHEY and CDR2 is SVGAGI in the germline V gene. CDR3 DNA: TGTGCCAGCAGTCAGGGTGTTGCGGGAAACACCATATATTTT. Translating gives CASSQGVAGNTIYF.